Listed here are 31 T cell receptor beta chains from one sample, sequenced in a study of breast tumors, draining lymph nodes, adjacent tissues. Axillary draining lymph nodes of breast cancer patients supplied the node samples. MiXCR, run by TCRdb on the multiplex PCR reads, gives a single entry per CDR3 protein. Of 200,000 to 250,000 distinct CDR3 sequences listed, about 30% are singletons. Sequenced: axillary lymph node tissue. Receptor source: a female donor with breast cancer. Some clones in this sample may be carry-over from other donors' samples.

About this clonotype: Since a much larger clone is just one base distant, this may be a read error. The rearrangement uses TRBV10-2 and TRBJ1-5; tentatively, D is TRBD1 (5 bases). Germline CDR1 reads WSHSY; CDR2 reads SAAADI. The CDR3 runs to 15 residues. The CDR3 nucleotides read TGTGTCAGCTCAGAGGGGACCGGCCATAATCAGCCCCAGCATTTT. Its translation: CVSSEGTGHNQPQHF.

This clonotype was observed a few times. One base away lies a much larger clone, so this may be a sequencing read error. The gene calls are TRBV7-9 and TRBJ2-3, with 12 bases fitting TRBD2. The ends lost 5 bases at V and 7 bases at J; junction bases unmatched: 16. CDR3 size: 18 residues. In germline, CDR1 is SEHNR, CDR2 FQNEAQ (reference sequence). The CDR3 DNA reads TGTGCCAGCAGCAGCCCGGGACTAGCGGGCAATGTATTACATACGCAGTATTTT. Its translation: CASSSPGLAGNVLHTQYF.

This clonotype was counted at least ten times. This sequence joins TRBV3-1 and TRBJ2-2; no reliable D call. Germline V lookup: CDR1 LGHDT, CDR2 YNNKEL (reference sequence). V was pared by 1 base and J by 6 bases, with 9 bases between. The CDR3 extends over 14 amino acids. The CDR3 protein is CASSQGEWAGELFF. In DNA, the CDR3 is TGTGCCAGCAGCCAAGGAGAATGGGCCGGGGAGCTGTTTTTT.

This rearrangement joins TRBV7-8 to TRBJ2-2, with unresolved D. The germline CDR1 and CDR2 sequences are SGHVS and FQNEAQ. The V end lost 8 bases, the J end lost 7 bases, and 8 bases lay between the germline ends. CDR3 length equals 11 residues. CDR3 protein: CASLGFGELFF. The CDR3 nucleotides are TGTGCCAGCTTAGGGTTCGGGGAGCTGTTTTTT.

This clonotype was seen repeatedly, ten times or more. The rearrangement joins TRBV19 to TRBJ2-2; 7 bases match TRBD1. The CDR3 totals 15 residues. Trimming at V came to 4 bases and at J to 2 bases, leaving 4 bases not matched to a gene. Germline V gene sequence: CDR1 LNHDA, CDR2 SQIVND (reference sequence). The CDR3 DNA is TGTGCCAGTAGTACTCGGGACAGCAACACCGGGGAGCTGTTTTTT. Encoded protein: CASSTRDSNTGELFF.

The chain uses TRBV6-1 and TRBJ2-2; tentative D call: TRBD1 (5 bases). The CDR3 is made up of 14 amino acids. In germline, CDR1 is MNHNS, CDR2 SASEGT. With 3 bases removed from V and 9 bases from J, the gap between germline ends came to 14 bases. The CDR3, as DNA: TGTGCCAGCAGTGACTTGACAGAAAACCGGGAGCTGTTTTTT. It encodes CASSDLTENRELFF.

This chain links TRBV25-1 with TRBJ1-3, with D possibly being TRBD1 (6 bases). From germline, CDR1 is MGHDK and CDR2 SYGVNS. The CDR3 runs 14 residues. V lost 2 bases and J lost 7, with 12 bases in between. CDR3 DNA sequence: TGTGCCAGCAGTGAAGGGGGCAGGTGGAACACCATATATTTT. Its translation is CASSEGGRWNTIYF.

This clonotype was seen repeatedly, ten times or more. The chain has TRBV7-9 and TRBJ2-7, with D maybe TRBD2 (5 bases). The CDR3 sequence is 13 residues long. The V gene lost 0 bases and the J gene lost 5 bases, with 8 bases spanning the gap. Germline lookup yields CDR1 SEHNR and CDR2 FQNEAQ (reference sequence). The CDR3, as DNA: TGTGCCAGCAGCTTAGCGGGAGTAAACGAGCAGTACTTC. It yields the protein CASSLAGVNEQYF.

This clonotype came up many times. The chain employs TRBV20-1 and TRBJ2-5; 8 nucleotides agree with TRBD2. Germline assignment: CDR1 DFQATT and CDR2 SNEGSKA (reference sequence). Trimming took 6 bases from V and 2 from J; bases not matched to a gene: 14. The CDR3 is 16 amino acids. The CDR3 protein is CSATAPSGSSQETQYF. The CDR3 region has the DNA TGCAGTGCAACGGCCCCCAGCGGGAGTTCGCAAGAGACCCAGTACTTC.

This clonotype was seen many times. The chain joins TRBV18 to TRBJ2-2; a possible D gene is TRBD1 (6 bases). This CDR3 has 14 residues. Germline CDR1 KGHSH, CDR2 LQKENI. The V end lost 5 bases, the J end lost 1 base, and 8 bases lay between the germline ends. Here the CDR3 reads CASSEDRNTGELFF. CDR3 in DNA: TGTGCCAGCTCAGAGGACAGGAACACCGGGGAGCTGTTTTTT.

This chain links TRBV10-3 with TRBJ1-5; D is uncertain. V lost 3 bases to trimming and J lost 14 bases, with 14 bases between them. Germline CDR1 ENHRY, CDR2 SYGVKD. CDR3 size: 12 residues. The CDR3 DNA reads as TGTGCCATCAGTGACTCAGGACTCTCCGAGCATTTT. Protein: CAISDSGLSEHF.

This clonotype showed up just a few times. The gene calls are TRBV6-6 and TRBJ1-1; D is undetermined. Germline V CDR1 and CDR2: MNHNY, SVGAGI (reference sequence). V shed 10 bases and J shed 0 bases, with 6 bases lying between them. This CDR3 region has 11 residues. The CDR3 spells CAILMNTEAFF. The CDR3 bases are TGTGCCATCCTGATGAACACTGAAGCTTTCTTT.

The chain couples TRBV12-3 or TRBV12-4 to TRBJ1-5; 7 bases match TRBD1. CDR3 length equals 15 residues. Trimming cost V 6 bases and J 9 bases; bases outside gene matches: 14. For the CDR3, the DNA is TGTGCCAGCAGCTCATCAAGGGGGCGGACAGGGCCCCAGCATTTT. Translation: CASSSSRGRTGPQHF.

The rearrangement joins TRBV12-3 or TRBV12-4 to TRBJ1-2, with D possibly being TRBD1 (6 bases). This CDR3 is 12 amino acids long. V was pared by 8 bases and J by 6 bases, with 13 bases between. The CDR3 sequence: CASLGGGNGYTF. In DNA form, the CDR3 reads TGTGCCAGCCTAGGGGGGGGCAATGGCTACACCTTC.

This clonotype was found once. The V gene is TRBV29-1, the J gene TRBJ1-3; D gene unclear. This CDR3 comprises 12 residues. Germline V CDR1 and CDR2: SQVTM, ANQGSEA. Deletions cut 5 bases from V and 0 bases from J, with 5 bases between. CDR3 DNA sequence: TGCAGCGTTTCTCCCTCTGGAAACACCATATATTTT. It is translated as CSVSPSGNTIYF.

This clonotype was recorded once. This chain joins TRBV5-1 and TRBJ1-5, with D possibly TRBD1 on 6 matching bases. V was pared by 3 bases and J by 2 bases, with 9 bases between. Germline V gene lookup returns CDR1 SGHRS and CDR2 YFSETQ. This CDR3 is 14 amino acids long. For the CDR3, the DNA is TGCGCCAGCAGCTGGGGGCGGGGCAATCAGCCCCAGCATTTT. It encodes CASSWGRGNQPQHF.

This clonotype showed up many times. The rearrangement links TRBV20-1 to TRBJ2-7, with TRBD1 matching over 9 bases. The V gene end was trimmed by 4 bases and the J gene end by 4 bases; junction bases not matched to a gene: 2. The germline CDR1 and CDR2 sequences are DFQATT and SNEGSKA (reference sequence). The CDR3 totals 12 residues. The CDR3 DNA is TGCAGTGCTACGGACAGGGGATACGAGCAGTACTTC. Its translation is CSATDRGYEQYF.

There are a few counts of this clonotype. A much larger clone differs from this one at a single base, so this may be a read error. The CDR3 sequence is CSARLGLGPANTIYF. CDR3 DNA sequence: TGCAGTGCTAGATTGGGCCTTGGGCCTGCAAACACCATATATTTT. This chain joins TRBV20-1 and TRBJ1-3; D gene uncertain. Trimming removed 2 bases from V and 6 bases from J, with 17 bases in between. Looked up from germline, CDR1 is DFQATT and CDR2 is SNEGSKA (reference sequence). The length of the CDR3 is 15 residues.

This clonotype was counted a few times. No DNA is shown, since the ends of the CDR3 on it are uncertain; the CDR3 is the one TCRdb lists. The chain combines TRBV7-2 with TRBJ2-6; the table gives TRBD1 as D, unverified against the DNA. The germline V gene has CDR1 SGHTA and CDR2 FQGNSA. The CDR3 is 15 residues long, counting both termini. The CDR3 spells CASMGWGPGADVLPF.

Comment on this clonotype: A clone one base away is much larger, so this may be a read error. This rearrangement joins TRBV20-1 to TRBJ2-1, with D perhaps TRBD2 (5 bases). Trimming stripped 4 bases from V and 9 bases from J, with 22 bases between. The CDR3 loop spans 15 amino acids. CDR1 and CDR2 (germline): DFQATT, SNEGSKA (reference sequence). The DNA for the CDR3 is TGCAGTGCTAAACGTGCGGCGGGCCCCGCCAGTGAGCAGTTCTTC. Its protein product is CSAKRAAGPASEQFF.

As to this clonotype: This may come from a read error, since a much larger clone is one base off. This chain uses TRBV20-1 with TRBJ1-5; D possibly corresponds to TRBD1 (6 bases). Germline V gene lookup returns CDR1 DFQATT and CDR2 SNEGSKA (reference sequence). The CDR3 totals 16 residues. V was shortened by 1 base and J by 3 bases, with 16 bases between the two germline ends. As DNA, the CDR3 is TGCAGTGCTAGAGGCCCAGGGGTGATAGCCAATCAGCCCCAGCATTTT. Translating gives CSARGPGVIANQPQHF.

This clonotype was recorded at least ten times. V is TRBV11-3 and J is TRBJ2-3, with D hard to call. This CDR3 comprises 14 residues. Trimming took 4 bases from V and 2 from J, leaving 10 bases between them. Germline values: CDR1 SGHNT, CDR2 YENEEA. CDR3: CASSSSTLTDTQYF. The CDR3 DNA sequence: TGTGCCAGCAGCTCTTCGACTCTCACAGATACGCAGTATTTT. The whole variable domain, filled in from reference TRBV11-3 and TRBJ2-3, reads EAGVVQSPRYKIIEKKQPVAFWCNPISGHNTLYWYLQNLGQGPELLIRYENEEAVDDSQLPKDRFSAERLKGVDSTLKIQPAELGDSAVYLCASSSSTLTDTQYFGPGTRLTVL.

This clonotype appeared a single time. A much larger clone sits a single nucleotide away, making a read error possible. The CDR3 sequence: CAGSFAGDKMFF. CDR3 nucleotides: TGTGCCGGCAGTTTTGCGGGAGATAAGATGTTCTTC. The rearrangement links TRBV24-1 to TRBJ2-1, with 7 positions matching TRBD2. Germline V gene sequence: CDR1 KGHDR, CDR2 SFDVKD. The ends lost 12 bases at V and 15 bases at J; junction bases unmatched: 16. The CDR3 loop spans 12 amino acids.

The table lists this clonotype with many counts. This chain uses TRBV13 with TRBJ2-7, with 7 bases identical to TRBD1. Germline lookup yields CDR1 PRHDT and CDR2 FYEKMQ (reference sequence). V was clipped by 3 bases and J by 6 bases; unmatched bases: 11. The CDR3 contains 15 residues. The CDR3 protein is CASSFVRQGNGEQYF. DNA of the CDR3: TGTGCCAGCAGCTTCGTCCGACAGGGAAACGGCGAGCAGTACTTC.

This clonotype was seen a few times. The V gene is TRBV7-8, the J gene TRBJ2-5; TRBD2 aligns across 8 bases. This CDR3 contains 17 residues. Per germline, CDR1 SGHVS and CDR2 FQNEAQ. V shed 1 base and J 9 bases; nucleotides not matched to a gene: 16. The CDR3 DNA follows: TGTGCCAGCAGCTTAGTTGTGTCACTAGCGGCCAAGGAGCCCCAGTACTTC. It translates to CASSLVVSLAAKEPQYF.

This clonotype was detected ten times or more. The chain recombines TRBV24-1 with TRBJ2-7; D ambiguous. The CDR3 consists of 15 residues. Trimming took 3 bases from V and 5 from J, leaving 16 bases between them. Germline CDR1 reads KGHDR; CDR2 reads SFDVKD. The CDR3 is CATSDASGPPDEQYF. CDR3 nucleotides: TGTGCCACCAGTGATGCCTCAGGCCCCCCCGACGAGCAGTACTTC.

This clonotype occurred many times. CDR3 amino acids: CASSLDEQFF. In DNA, the CDR3 is TGTGCCAGCAGCCTCGATGAGCAGTTCTTC. This chain uses TRBV25-1 with TRBJ2-1; D unresolved. V was pared by 6 bases and J by 8 bases, with 5 bases between. This CDR3 spans 10 amino acids. The V gene's germline CDR1 is MGHDK and CDR2 SYGVNS.

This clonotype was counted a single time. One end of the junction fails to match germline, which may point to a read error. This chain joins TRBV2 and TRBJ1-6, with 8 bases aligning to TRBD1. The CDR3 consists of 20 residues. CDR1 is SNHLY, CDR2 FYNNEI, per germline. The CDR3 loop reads CATKSRDRMVGPSYNSPLHF. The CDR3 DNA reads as TGTGCCACCAAGTCCCGGGACAGGATGGTAGGACCGAGCTATAATTCCCCCCTCCACTTT.

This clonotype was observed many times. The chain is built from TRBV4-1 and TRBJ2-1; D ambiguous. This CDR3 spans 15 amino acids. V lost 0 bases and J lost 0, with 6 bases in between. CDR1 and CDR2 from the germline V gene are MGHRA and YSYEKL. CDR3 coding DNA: TGCGCCAGCAGCCAAGACTTGAGCTCCTACAATGAGCAGTTCTTC. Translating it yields CASSQDLSSYNEQFF.

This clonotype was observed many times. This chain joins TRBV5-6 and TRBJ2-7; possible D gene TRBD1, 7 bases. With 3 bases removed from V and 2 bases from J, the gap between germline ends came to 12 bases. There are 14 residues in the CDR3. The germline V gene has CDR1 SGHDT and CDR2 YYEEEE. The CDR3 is CASSSRGRTYEQYF. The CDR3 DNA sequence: TGTGCCAGCAGCTCCAGGGGGAGGACCTACGAGCAGTACTTC.

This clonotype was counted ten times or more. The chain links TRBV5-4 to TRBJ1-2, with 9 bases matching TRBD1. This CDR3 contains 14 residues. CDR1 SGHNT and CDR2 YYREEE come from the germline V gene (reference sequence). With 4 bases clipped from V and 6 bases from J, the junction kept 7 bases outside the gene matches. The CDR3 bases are TGTGCCAGCAGCGGGGCAGGGACAGGGAATGGCTACACCTTC. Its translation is CASSGAGTGNGYTF.